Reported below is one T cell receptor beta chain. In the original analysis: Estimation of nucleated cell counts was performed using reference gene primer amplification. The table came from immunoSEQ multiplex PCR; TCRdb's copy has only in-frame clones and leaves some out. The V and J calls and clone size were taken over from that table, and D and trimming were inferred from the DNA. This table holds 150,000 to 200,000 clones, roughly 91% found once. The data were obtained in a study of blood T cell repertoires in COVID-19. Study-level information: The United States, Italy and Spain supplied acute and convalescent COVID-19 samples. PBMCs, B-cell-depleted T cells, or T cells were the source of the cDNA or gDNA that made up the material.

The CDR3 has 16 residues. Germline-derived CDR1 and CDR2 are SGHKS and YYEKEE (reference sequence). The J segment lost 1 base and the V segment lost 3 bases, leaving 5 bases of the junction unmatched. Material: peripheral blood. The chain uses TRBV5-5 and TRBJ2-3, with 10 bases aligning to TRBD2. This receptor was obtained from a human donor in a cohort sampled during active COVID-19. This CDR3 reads CASSSERGGGTDTQYF. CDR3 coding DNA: TGTGCCAGCAGCTCAGAGCGGGGGGGCGGCACAGATACGCAGTATTTT.